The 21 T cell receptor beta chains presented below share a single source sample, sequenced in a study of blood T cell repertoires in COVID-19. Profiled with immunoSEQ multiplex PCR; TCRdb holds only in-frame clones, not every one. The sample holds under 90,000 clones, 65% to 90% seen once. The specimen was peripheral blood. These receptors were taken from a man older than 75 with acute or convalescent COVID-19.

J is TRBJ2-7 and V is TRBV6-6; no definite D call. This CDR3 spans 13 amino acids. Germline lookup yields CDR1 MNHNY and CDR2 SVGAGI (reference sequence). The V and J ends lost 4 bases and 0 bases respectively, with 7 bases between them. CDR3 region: CASSLVNSYEQYF. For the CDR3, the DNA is TGTGCCAGCAGTTTAGTAAACTCCTACGAGCAGTACTTC.

CDR3 nucleotides: TGTGCCAGCCTACTAGCGGGGGCCAATACGCAGTATTTT. It codes for CASLLAGANTQYF. This rearrangement joins TRBV28 to TRBJ2-3; the match to TRBD2 covers 11 bases. Trimming removed 8 bases from V and 7 bases from J; junction bases left unmatched: 5. Germline values: CDR1 MDHEN, CDR2 SYDVKM. This CDR3 contains 13 residues.

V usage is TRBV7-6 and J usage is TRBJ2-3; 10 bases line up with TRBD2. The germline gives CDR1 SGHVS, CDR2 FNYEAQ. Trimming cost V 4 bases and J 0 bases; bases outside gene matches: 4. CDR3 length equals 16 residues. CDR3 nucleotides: TGTGCCAGCAGCTCTCTAGCGGGAGCCAGCACAGATACGCAGTATTTT. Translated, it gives CASSSLAGASTDTQYF.

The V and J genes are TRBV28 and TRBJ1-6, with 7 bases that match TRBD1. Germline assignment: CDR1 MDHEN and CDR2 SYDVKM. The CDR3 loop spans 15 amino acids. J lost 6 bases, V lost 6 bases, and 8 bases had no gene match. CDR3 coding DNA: TGTGCCAGCAGCCCGGTGGGACAGCCTAATTCACCCCTCCACTTT. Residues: CASSPVGQPNSPLHF.

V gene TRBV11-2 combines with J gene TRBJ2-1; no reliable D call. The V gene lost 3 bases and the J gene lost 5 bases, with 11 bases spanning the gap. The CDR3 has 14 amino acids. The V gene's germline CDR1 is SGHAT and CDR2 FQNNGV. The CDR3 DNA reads TGTGCCAGCAGCTTTTTACGCGCCGACAATGAGCAGTTCTTC. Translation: CASSFLRADNEQFF.

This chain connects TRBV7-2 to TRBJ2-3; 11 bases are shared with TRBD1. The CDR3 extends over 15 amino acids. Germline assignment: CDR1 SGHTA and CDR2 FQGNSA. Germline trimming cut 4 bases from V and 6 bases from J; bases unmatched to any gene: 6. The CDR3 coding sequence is TGTGCCAGCAGCTCTCCCGGGACAGGGGGGGATACGCAGTATTTT. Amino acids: CASSSPGTGGDTQYF.

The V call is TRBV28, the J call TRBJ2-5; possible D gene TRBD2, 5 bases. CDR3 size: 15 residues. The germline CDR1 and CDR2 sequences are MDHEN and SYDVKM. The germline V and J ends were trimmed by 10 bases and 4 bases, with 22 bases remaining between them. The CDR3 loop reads CATILQSGWAETQYF. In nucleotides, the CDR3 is TGTGCCACCATACTACAGTCGGGGTGGGCAGAGACCCAGTACTTC.

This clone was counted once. The CDR3 region is CASSLTGGYGTNEKLFF. The CDR3 nucleotides read TGCGCCAGCAGCTTGACAGGGGGATATGGGACTAATGAAAAACTGTTTTTT. The chain carries TRBV5-1 and TRBJ1-4; 8 bases align to TRBD1. The V segment lost 1 base and the J segment 2 bases; nucleotides outside the gene matches: 7. Germline loops: CDR1 SGHRS, CDR2 YFSETQ. The CDR3 loop spans 17 amino acids.

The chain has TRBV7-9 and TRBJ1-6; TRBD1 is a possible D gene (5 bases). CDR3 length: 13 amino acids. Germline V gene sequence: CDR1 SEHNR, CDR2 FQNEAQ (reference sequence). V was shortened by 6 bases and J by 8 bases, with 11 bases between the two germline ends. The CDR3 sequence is CASRARGDSPLHF. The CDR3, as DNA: TGTGCCAGCAGGGCGCGGGGGGATTCACCCCTCCACTTT.

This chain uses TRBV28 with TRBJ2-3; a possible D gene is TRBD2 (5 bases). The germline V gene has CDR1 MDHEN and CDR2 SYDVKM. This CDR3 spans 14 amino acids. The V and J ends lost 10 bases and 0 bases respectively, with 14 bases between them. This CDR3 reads CATGGKPSTDTQYF. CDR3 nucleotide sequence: TGTGCCACAGGAGGAAAACCTAGCACAGATACGCAGTATTTT.

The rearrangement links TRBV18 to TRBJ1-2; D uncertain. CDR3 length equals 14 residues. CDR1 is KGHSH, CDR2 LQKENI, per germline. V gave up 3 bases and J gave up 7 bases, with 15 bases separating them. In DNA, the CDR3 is TGTGCCAGCTCACCCCGCGAGGGTTCGGGTGGCTACACCTTC. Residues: CASSPREGSGGYTF.

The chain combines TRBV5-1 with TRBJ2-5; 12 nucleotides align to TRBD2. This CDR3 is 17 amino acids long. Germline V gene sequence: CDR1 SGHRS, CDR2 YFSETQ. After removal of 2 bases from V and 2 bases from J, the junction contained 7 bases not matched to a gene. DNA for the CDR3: TGCGCCAGCAGCTTTTCTAGCGGGAGGGCTCGACAAGAGACCCAGTACTTC. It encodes CASSFSSGRARQETQYF.

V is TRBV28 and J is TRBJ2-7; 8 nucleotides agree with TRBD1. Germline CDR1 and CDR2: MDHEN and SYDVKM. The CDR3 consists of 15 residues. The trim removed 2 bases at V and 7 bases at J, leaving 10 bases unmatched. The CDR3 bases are TGTGCCAGCAGTTTAACTTCCAGGGGGCAGGGTGAGCAGTACTTC. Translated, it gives CASSLTSRGQGEQYF.

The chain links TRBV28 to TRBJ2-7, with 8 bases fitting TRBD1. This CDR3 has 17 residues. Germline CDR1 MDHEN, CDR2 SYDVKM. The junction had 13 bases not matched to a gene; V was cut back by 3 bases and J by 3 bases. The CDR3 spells CASSFRDRQFSNYEQYF. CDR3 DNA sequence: TGTGCCAGCAGTTTTCGGGACAGGCAGTTTTCAAACTACGAGCAGTACTTC. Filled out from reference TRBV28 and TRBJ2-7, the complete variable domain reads DVKVTQSSRYLVKRTGEKVFLECVQDMDHENMFWYRQDPGLGLRLIYFSYDVKMKEKGDIPEGYSVSREKKERFSLILESASTNQTSMYLCASSFRDRQFSNYEQYFGPGTRLTVT.

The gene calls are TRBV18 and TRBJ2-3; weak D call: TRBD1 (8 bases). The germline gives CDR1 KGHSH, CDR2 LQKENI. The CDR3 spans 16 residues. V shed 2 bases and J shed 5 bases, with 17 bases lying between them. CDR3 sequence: CASSPTGGTGQDTQYF. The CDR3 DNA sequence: TGTGCCAGCTCACCAACCGGGGGGACAGGCCAAGATACGCAGTATTTT.

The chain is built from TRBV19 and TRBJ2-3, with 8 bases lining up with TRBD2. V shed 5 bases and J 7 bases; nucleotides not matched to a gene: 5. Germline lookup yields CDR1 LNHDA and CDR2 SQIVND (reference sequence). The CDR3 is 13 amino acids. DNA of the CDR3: TGTGCCAGTAGTCCGACTAGCGCTAATACGCAGTATTTT. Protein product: CASSPTSANTQYF.

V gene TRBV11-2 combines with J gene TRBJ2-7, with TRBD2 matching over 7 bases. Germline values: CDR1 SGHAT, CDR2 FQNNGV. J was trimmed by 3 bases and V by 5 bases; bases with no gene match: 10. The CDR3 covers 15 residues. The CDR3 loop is CASSPFERGGYEQYF. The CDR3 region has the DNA TGTGCCAGCAGCCCTTTTGAGCGGGGAGGCTACGAGCAGTACTTC.

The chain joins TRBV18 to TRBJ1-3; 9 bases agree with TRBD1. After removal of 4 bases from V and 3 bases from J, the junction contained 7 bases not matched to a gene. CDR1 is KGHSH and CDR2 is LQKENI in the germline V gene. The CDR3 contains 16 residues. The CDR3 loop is CASSQAGTGSGNTIYF. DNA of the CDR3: TGTGCCAGCTCACAGGCCGGGACAGGGAGTGGAAACACCATATATTTT.

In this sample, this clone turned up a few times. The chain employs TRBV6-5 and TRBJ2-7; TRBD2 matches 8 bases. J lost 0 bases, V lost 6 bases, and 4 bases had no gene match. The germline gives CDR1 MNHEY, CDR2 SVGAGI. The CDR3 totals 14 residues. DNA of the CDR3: TGTGCCAGCAGCCAGCGGGAGTACTCCTACGAGCAGTACTTC. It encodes CASSQREYSYEQYF.

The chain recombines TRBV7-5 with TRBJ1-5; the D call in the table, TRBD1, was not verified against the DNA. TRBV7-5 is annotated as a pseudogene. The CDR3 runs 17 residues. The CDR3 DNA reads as TGTGCCAGAAGCCCTACCGGGACAGGGCCTAGTTGGCAGCCCCAGCATTTT. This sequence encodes CARSPTGTGPSWQPQHF.

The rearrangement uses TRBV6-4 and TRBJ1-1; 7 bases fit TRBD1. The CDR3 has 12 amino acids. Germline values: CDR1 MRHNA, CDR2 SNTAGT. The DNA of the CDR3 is TGTATGAATGGGATTCAGGGGGCTGAAGCTTTCTTT. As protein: CMNGIQGAEAFF.